A single sample is the source of the 26 T cell receptor beta chains below, sequenced in a study of regulatory T cells in long-lasting Graves disease. Both iRepertoire HTBI primers and Arm-PCR of CDR3 regions were used to build the TCR beta libraries. MiXCR, run by TCRdb on the multiplex PCR reads, gives a single entry per CDR3 protein. Counted here are over 300,000 distinct CDR3 sequences, around 15% occurring once; the ten biggest clones make up 20% to 25%. Noted time point: newly diagnosed GD, antithyroid drugs for less than 3 months. The TCR library was prepared using RNA isolated from PBMCs. The source was peripheral blood mononuclear cells (PBMCs), collected at new diagnosis, from a patient treated with antithyroid drugs. These receptors were taken from a female donor with Graves disease.

V usage is TRBV2 and J usage is TRBJ1-5; the match to TRBD1 covers 11 bases. This CDR3 is built from 18 residues. V lost 4 bases, J lost 0 bases, and 8 bases stayed unmatched. Germline CDR1 and CDR2: SNHLY and FYNNEI. CDR3 sequence: CASSGDRGILYSNQPQHF. CDR3 sequence (DNA): TGTGCCAGCAGTGGGGACAGGGGGATCCTTTATAGCAATCAGCCCCAGCATTTT.

In this sample, this clonotype turned up many times. This rearrangement joins TRBV27 to TRBJ1-5, with TRBD1 identical over 9 bases. The CDR3 sequence is 15 residues long. Germline V gene data show CDR1 as MNHEY and CDR2 as SMNVEV (reference sequence). J gave up 1 base and V 5 bases, and 3 bases lay outside the gene matches. For the CDR3, the DNA is TGTGCCAGCAGTACAGGGGGCGGGAGCAATCAGCCCCAGCATTTT. This encodes CASSTGGGSNQPQHF.

This clonotype was seen ten or more times. The chain uses TRBV5-1 and TRBJ1-2, with D possibly TRBD1 on 5 matching bases. The CDR3 has 20 amino acids. Trimming took off 5 bases at V and 2 bases at J, with 31 bases between the two ends. Looked up from germline, CDR1 is SGHRS and CDR2 is YFSETQ. The CDR3, as DNA: TGCGCCAGCAGTTATGGAGTCGTCCATAGATACAGGCTTCCCAACTATGGCTACACCTTC. It specifies CASSYGVVHRYRLPNYGYTF.

In this sample, this clonotype turned up many times. The rearrangement links TRBV7-2 to TRBJ1-3; perhaps TRBD1 as D (5 bases). CDR1 and CDR2 (germline): SGHTA, FQGNSA. CDR3 length: 15 residues. Trimming left V 4 bases short and J 0 bases short, with 10 bases between. The CDR3 spells CASSSGPNSGNTIYF. The CDR3 DNA follows: TGTGCCAGCAGCTCGGGACCGAACTCTGGAAACACCATATATTTT.

This clonotype showed up many times. V is TRBV9 and J is TRBJ2-1, with 7 bases aligning to TRBD2. Germline CDR1 SGDLS, CDR2 YYNGEE. Trimming at V came to 0 bases and at J to 6 bases, leaving 6 bases not matched to a gene. The CDR3 is 15 amino acids. CDR3 sequence: CASSVGSSGANEQFF. DNA of the CDR3: TGTGCCAGCAGCGTAGGGTCTAGCGGTGCCAATGAGCAGTTCTTC.

Ten or more counts support this clonotype. The genes are TRBV7-9 and TRBJ1-5, with D hard to call. V lost 8 bases and J 1 base, leaving 12 bases between the germline ends. Germline loops: CDR1 SEHNR, CDR2 FQNEAQ (reference sequence). CDR3 length: 14 residues. CDR3 in amino acids: CASCQADSNQPQHF. The CDR3 region has the DNA TGTGCCAGCTGCCAAGCGGACAGCAATCAGCCCCAGCATTTT.

Many counts were recorded for this clonotype. The chain has TRBV3-1 and TRBJ2-1; D unclear. The CDR3 has 17 amino acids. V was cut by 1 base and J by 0 bases, with 13 bases left in between. Germline CDR1 LGHDT, CDR2 YNNKEL (reference sequence). The DNA for the CDR3 is TGTGCCAGCAGCCAAGTCCCGCCGGAGAGCTCCTACAATGAGCAGTTCTTC. The encoded protein is CASSQVPPESSYNEQFF.

This clonotype turned up a few times. One junction end disagrees with the germline gene, perhaps due to a read error. The rearrangement joins TRBV7-2 to TRBJ2-7, with unresolved D. This CDR3 comprises 14 residues. Germline assignment: CDR1 SGHTA and CDR2 FQGNSA. CDR3 nucleotide sequence: TGTGCCAGCAACTTACTTTTCGCAGGTTACGAGCAGTACTTC. It is translated as CASNLLFAGYEQYF.

This clonotype was counted only a few times. This sequence joins TRBV27 and TRBJ2-3; D is uncertain. Trimming cost V 2 bases and J 5 bases, with 14 bases left between them. Germline CDR1 MNHEY, CDR2 SMNVEV (reference sequence). The CDR3 totals 15 residues. The CDR3 region has the DNA TGTGCCAGCAGTTTAGGGCCGATAGCCGGAGATACGCAGTATTTT. Translating gives CASSLGPIAGDTQYF.

This clonotype was detected many times. The chain combines TRBV6-2 or TRBV6-3 with TRBJ2-1; TRBD1 is a possible D gene (5 bases). The CDR3 covers 20 residues. V dropped 0 bases and J dropped 6 bases, with 27 bases sitting between them. The germline V gene has CDR1 MNHEY and CDR2 SVGEGT. CDR3 in DNA: TGTGCCAGCAGTTACTCGCTTACAGGACCCTCAGAAAGGGGCAGCAATGAGCAGTTCTTC. Translated: CASSYSLTGPSERGSNEQFF.

The rearrangement uses TRBV4-3 and TRBJ2-7; 9 bases agree with TRBD2. CDR1 LGHNA and CDR2 YSLEER come from the germline V gene. The CDR3 loop spans 16 amino acids. The V and J ends lost 0 bases and 7 bases, in that order; junction bases with no gene match: 10. For the CDR3, the DNA is TGCGCCAGCAGCCAAGAGCGGCGGGAGGGCCCGTCGGAGCAGTACTTC. This translates into CASSQERREGPSEQYF.

In this sample, this clonotype turned up many times. The V gene is TRBV7-9, the J gene TRBJ1-2; D ambiguous. Trimming removed 5 bases at V and 2 bases at J, with 21 bases between. The CDR3 runs to 17 residues. CDR1 is SEHNR, CDR2 FQNEAQ, per germline (reference sequence). The DNA of the CDR3 is TGTGCCAGCAGCCCCGCGATAGTCAGGCTACTCAACTATGGCTACACCTTC. It yields the protein CASSPAIVRLLNYGYTF.

In its sample, this clonotype was seen many times. The chain joins TRBV12-3 or TRBV12-4 to TRBJ2-7, with D maybe TRBD2 (6 bases). V was pared by 2 bases and J by 1 base, with 9 bases between. This CDR3 spans 14 amino acids. The CDR3 DNA reads TGTGCCAGCAGTTTACGCGGGACTTCCTACGAGCAGTACTTC. Protein: CASSLRGTSYEQYF.

This clonotype was detected ten times or more. The chain carries TRBV7-8 and TRBJ2-7; TRBD2 might be the D (6 bases). CDR3 size: 15 residues. CDR1 SGHVS and CDR2 FQNEAQ come from the germline V gene. Trimming removed 5 bases from V and 4 bases from J, with 18 bases in between. As DNA, the CDR3 is TGTGCCAGCAGCATACTAGCAGCCAACCCGTACGAGCAGTACTTC. Translated, it gives CASSILAANPYEQYF.

This clonotype was picked up many times. The chain recombines TRBV7-2 with TRBJ1-2, with TRBD1 identical over 9 bases. Germline CDR1 and CDR2: SGHTA and FQGNSA. This CDR3 contains 16 residues. V lost 5 bases, J lost 4 bases, and 11 bases stayed unmatched. The CDR3 DNA reads as TGTGCCAGCAGCCCCCGCGTAGGACAGGGGACCTATGGCTACACCTTC. Protein sequence: CASSPRVGQGTYGYTF. Supplemented by reference TRBV7-2 and TRBJ1-2, the full variable domain reads GAGVSQSPSNKVTEKGKDVELRCDPISGHTALYWYRQSLGQGLEFLIYFQGNSAPDKSGLPSDRFSAERTGGSVSTLTIQRTQQEDSAVYLCASSPRVGQGTYGYTFGSGTRLTVV.

This clonotype was counted at least ten times. CDR3 region: CASSYSGQGNGYTF. For the CDR3, the DNA is TGTGCCAGCAGTTATTCGGGACAGGGGAACGGCTACACCTTC. The chain combines TRBV6-5 with TRBJ1-2; 10 nucleotides line up with TRBD1. V was pared by 3 bases and J by 8 bases, with 6 bases of the junction left unmatched. The germline CDR1 and CDR2 sequences are MNHEY and SVGAGI. The CDR3 runs 14 residues.

This clonotype has a count of ten or more. The V and J genes are TRBV2 and TRBJ1-1, with no clear D. This CDR3 region has 12 residues. Trimming left V 9 bases short and J 6 bases short, with 14 bases between. Germline values: CDR1 SNHLY, CDR2 FYNNEI. CDR3: CASGRGTSEAFF. As DNA, the CDR3 is TGTGCCAGTGGACGGGGAACATCTGAAGCTTTCTTT.

This clonotype was observed a single time. This may stem from a read error, because a much larger clone lies one nucleotide away. The chain is built from TRBV6-9 and TRBJ2-7; D perhaps matches TRBD1 (6 bases). The CDR3 is 15 amino acids. Germline lookup yields CDR1 MNHGY and CDR2 SVAAGI. Trimming left V 3 bases short and J 2 bases short, with 14 bases between. DNA for the CDR3: TGTGCCAGCAGTTACTCTCCGGGACACGCCTACGAGCAGTACTTC. Translation: CASSYSPGHAYEQYF.

This clonotype was counted at least ten times. The chain combines TRBV7-2 with TRBJ2-3; possibly TRBD1 for D (6 bases). The CDR3 is 14 residues long. Germline V gene data show CDR1 as SGHTA and CDR2 as FQGNSA. V shed 0 bases and J shed 5 bases, with 9 bases lying between them. CDR3 nucleotides: TGTGCCAGCAGCTTAGCCTTAGGGGGAGATACGCAGTATTTT. Its translation: CASSLALGGDTQYF.

This clonotype was counted ten times or more. CDR3 amino acids: CASSQLGLVTETQYF. The CDR3 region has the DNA TGCGCCAGCAGCCAACTAGGACTAGTCACAGAGACCCAGTACTTC. The rearrangement uses TRBV4-1 and TRBJ2-5; TRBD2 matches 7 bases. Germline trimming cut 2 bases from V and 4 bases from J; bases unmatched to any gene: 7. The CDR3 has 15 amino acids. From germline, CDR1 is MGHRA and CDR2 YSYEKL.

This clonotype was counted a few times. The chain joins TRBV12-3 or TRBV12-4 to TRBJ2-3, with a tentative D call TRBD1 (5 bases). V lost 0 bases and J 5 bases, leaving 6 bases between the germline ends. The CDR3 is made up of 13 amino acids. In nucleotides, the CDR3 is TGTGCCAGCAGTTTAGCCCAGGGAGATACGCAGTATTTT. Translation gives CASSLAQGDTQYF.

The CDR3 region is CAQSRGESGYTF. The DNA of the CDR3 is TGTGCCCAGTCCCGGGGGGAAAGTGGCTACACCTTC. The chain combines TRBV30 with TRBJ1-2, with a weak D call TRBD1 (5 bases). The germline gives CDR1 GTSNPN, CDR2 SVGIG (reference sequence). Between the trimmed V and J ends, which lost 8 bases and 7 bases, there was a span of 17 bases. There are 12 residues in the CDR3. The complete variable domain, with remaining parts taken from reference TRBV30 and TRBJ1-2, reads SQTIHQWPATLVQPVGSPLSLECTVEGTSNPNLYWYRQAAGRGLQLLFYSVGIGQISSEVPQNLSASRPQDRQFILSSKKLLLSDSGFYLCAQSRGESGYTFGSGTRLTVV.

This clonotype was observed at least ten times. The CDR3, as DNA: TGCAGCGTTGAAGAGAGGGACAGGGGCACAGATACGCAGTATTTT. Its translation: CSVEERDRGTDTQYF. J is TRBJ2-3 and V is TRBV29-1; 9 nucleotides agree with TRBD1. V gave up 0 bases and J gave up 1 base; unmatched junction bases: 2. CDR1 is SQVTM and CDR2 is ANQGSEA in the germline V gene. The CDR3 has 15 residues.

This clonotype has at least ten counts. This chain uses TRBV11-2 with TRBJ2-5; no firm D call. Germline V gene lookup returns CDR1 SGHAT and CDR2 FQNNGV. The CDR3 contains 12 residues. Trimming shortened V by 0 bases and J by 5 bases, and 4 bases separated the two germline ends. The CDR3 region has the DNA TGTGCCAGCAGCTTAGACTTGGAGACCCAGTACTTC. Residues: CASSLDLETQYF. The whole variable domain, remainder taken from reference TRBV11-2 and TRBJ2-5, is EAGVAQSPRYKIIEKRQSVAFWCNPISGHATLYWYQQILGQGPKLLIQFQNNGVVDDSQLPKDRFSAERLKGVDSTLKIQPAKLEDSAVYLCASSLDLETQYFGPGTRLLVL.

This clonotype has at least ten counts. This rearrangement joins TRBV12-3 or TRBV12-4 to TRBJ2-3, with TRBD1 matching over 12 bases. V shed 5 bases, J shed 6 bases, and the junction held 9 bases outside the gene matches. This CDR3 has 16 amino acids. CDR3 residues: CASSPPGQGASDTQYF. CDR3 in DNA: TGTGCCAGCAGTCCCCCGGGACAGGGGGCTAGCGATACGCAGTATTTT.

This clonotype was observed at least ten times. The chain carries TRBV6-1 and TRBJ2-6; D may be TRBD1 or TRBD2 (5 bases each). The CDR3 contains 14 residues. The germline V and J ends were trimmed by 8 bases and 7 bases, with 15 bases remaining between them. CDR1 MNHNS and CDR2 SASEGT come from the germline V gene. The CDR3 sequence is CASVTGTGANVLTF. The DNA of the CDR3 is TGTGCCAGCGTAACGGGGACGGGAGCCAACGTCCTGACTTTC.